Included here is one T cell receptor beta chain sequence, with context. Original processing methods: Amplifying reference gene primers gave estimates of nucleated cell counts. Profiled with immunoSEQ multiplex PCR; TCRdb holds only in-frame clones, not every one. The V and J calls and clone size are taken from that table; D and trimming were inferred from the DNA. The table includes 140,000 to 150,000 clones, 80% to 90% detected once. The V and J ends lost 2 bases and 8 bases respectively, with 16 bases between them. This CDR3 has 15 amino acids. Germline CDR1 is MNHEY and CDR2 is SVGAGI. This record belongs to a study of blood T cell repertoires in COVID-19. Turning to the study itself: The study drew acute and convalescent COVID-19 samples from the United States, Italy and Spain. PBMCs, B-cell-depleted T cells, or T cells were the source of the cDNA or gDNA that made up the material.

The gene calls are TRBV6-5 and TRBJ2-1, with D possibly matching TRBD1 (5 bases). The sequence came from a human donor in a cohort sampled during active COVID-19. The sample consisted of peripheral blood. The CDR3 spells CASSYGSGFTDEQFF. The CDR3 nucleotides read TGTGCCAGCAGTTACGGGTCAGGGTTCACGGATGAGCAGTTCTTC.